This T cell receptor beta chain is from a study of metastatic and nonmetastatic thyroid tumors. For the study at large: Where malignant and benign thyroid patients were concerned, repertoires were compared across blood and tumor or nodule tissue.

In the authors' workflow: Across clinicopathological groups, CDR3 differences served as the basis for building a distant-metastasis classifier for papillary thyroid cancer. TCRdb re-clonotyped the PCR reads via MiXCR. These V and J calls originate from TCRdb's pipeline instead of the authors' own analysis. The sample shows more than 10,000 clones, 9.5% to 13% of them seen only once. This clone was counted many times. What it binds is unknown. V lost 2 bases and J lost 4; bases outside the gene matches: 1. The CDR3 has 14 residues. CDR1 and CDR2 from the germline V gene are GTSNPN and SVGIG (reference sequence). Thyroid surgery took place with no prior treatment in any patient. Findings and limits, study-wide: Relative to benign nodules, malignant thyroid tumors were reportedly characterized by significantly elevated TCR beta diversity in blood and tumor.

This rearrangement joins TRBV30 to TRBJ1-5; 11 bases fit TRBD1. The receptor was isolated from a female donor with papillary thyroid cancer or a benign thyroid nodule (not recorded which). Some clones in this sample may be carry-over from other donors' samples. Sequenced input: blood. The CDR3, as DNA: TGTGCCTGGAGTCGGGACAGGGGGAATCAGCCCCAGCATTTT. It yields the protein CAWSRDRGNQPQHF.